What follows are 10 T cell receptor beta chains derived from one specimen sequenced in a study of cytomegalovirus exposure and HLA in healthy donors. Amplification used 60 Vbeta primers and 13 Jbeta primers. Measured with immunoSEQ multiplex PCR; TCRdb has only the in-frame clones, and not every one. Here the sample spans about 120,000 clones, around 10% being singletons. Sequencing was done on a sample of PBMCs. The receptors were gathered from a man aged 25-45 years in good health and CMV-seronegative.

This clone occurred a few times. The gene calls are TRBV30 and TRBJ2-7, with TRBD1 as a possible D gene (6 bases). V gave up 0 bases and J gave up 2 bases, with 8 bases separating them. The CDR3 is 13 residues long. Germline V lookup: CDR1 GTSNPN, CDR2 SVGIG (reference sequence). Written as DNA, the CDR3 is TGTGCCTGGAGTGTACAGGGTGCCTACGAGCAGTACTTC. Translation gives CAWSVQGAYEQYF.

The V and J genes are TRBV2 and TRBJ1-6; 7 bases map to TRBD1. CDR1 and CDR2 (germline): SNHLY, FYNNEI. V shed 4 bases, J shed 5 bases, and the junction held 8 bases outside the gene matches. The CDR3 length is 16 residues. This CDR3 reads CASSGQGIRDNSPLHF. CDR3 nucleotide sequence: TGTGCCAGCAGTGGACAGGGTATAAGGGATAATTCACCCCTCCACTTT.

This clone was seen a few times. The rearrangement uses TRBV6-5 and TRBJ1-2, with D maybe TRBD1 (5 bases). This CDR3 is built from 13 residues. The V and J ends lost 6 bases and 2 bases respectively, with 10 bases between them. Germline-derived CDR1 and CDR2 are MNHEY and SVGAGI. The CDR3 sequence is CASRQGLNYGYTF. The CDR3 coding sequence is TGTGCCAGCAGGCAGGGATTAAACTATGGCTACACCTTC.

In its sample, this clone was seen a few times. The chain has TRBV9 and TRBJ1-2; D possibly corresponds to TRBD1 (6 bases). V gave up 4 bases and J gave up 5 bases, with 18 bases separating them. Germline CDR1 and CDR2: SGDLS and YYNGEE. This CDR3 has 15 amino acids. CDR3 loop: CASSPPPQGPYGYTF. CDR3 bases: TGTGCCAGCAGCCCCCCCCCACAGGGACCGTATGGCTACACCTTC. Variable domain in full (rest from reference TRBV9 and TRBJ1-2): DSGVTQTPKHLITATGQRVTLRCSPRSGDLSVYWYQQSLDQGLQFLIQYYNGEERAKGNILERFSAQQFPDLHSELNLSSLELGDSALYFCASSPPPQGPYGYTFGSGTRLTVV.

The genes are TRBV19 and TRBJ1-3; D unclear. V lost 7 bases and J lost 0, with 16 bases in between. Germline V CDR1 and CDR2: LNHDA, SQIVND (reference sequence). The CDR3 loop spans 16 amino acids. The CDR3 spells CASTALGGISGNTIYF. In nucleotides, the CDR3 is TGTGCCAGTACCGCGCTAGGTGGCATCTCTGGAAACACCATATATTTT.

Note on this clone: The junction departs from germline at one end; a sequencing error may be responsible. V is TRBV2 and J is TRBJ1-1; TRBD1 is a possible D gene (5 bases). This CDR3 contains 15 residues. Germline-derived CDR1 and CDR2 are SNHLY and FYNNEI. CDR3 loop: CASTVDQGVNPEAFF. CDR3 DNA: TGTGCCAGCACCGTCGATCAGGGCGTGAACCCTGAAGCTTTCTTT.

The chain links TRBV4-2 to TRBJ2-7, with D tentatively TRBD2 (5 bases). V gave up 5 bases and J gave up 2 bases, with 13 bases separating them. The CDR3 is made up of 14 amino acids. From germline, CDR1 is LGHNA and CDR2 YNFKEQ. The CDR3 DNA reads TGTGCCAGCAGCAGAGGGCAGGCGACCTACGAGCAGTACTTC. Translating it yields CASSRGQATYEQYF.

This clone was seen only a few times. The gene calls are TRBV19 and TRBJ2-3; weak D call: TRBD2 (6 bases). CDR3 length: 14 residues. V lost 3 bases, J lost 2 bases, and 9 bases lay in between. Germline CDR1 LNHDA, CDR2 SQIVND (reference sequence). This CDR3 is CASSMAGSTDTQYF. The CDR3 DNA follows: TGTGCCAGTAGTATGGCGGGGTCCACAGATACGCAGTATTTT.

The V and J genes are TRBV2 and TRBJ1-1; a possible D gene is TRBD1 (6 bases). V lost 1 base and J lost 0, with 15 bases in between. The CDR3 sequence is 17 residues long. Germline V gene data show CDR1 as SNHLY and CDR2 as FYNNEI. The DNA for the CDR3 is TGTGCCAGCAGTGAAGACCCTCGGGGGGCGATGAACACTGAAGCTTTCTTT. Its protein is CASSEDPRGAMNTEAFF.

This clone was found a few times. The chain is built from TRBV29-1 and TRBJ2-7; D is possibly TRBD1 (6 bases). V was shortened by 7 bases and J by 3 bases, with 13 bases between the two germline ends. The CDR3 has 12 residues. Per the germline V gene, CDR1 is SQVTM and CDR2 is ANQGSEA. DNA of the CDR3: TGCAGCGCAAAACAGGGAAACTACGAGCAGTACTTC. This codes for CSAKQGNYEQYF.